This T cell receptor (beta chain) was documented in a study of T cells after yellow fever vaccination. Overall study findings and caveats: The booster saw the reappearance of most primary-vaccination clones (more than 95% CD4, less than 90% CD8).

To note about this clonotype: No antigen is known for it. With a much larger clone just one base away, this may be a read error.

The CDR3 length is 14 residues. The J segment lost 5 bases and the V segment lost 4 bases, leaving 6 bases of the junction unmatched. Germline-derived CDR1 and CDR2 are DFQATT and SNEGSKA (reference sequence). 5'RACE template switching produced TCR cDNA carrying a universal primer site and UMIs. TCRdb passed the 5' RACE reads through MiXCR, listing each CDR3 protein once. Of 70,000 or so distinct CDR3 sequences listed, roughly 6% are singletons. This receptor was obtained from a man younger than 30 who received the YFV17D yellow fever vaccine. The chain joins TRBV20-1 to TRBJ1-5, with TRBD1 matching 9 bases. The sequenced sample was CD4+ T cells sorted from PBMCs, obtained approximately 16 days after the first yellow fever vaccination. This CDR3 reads CSATQGAADQPQHF. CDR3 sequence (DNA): TGCAGTGCTACACAGGGGGCAGCGGATCAGCCCCAGCATTTT.